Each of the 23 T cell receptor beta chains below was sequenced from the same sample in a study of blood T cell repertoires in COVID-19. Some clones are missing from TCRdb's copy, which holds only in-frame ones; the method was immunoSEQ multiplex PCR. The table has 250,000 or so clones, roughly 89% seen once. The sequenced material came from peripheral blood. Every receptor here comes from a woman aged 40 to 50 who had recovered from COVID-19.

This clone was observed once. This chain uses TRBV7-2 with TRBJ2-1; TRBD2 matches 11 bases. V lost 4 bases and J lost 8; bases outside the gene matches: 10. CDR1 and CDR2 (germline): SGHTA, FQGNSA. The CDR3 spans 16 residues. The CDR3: CASSSSSGRAFYEQFF. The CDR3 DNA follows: TGTGCCAGCAGCTCTAGTAGCGGGAGGGCCTTCTATGAGCAGTTCTTC.

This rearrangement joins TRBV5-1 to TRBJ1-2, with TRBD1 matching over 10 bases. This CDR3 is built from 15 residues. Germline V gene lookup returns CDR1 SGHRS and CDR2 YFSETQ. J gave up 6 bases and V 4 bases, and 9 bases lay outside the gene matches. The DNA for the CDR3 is TGCGCCAGCAGCGATCCGACAGGGGGCTCGAATGGCTACACCTTC. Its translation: CASSDPTGGSNGYTF.

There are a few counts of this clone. CDR3 bases: TGTGCCAGCAGCTCGGGACTAGCGGGGTGGATGCAGTATTTT. This gives the protein CASSSGLAGWMQYF. J is TRBJ2-3 and V is TRBV7-3; 13 bases match TRBD2. The V and J ends lost 4 bases and 11 bases, in that order; junction bases with no gene match: 6. This CDR3 has 14 residues. Germline loops: CDR1 SGHTA, CDR2 FQGTGA.

CDR3 sequence reads: CASSYLDSPLHF. The CDR3 DNA follows: TGTGCCAGCAGTTACTTAGATTCACCCCTCCACTTT. This chain joins TRBV6-5 and TRBJ1-6; D ambiguous. This CDR3 has 12 amino acids. CDR1 and CDR2 (germline): MNHEY, SVGAGI. The ends were cut back, 1 base at V and 8 bases at J, with 3 bases in the middle.

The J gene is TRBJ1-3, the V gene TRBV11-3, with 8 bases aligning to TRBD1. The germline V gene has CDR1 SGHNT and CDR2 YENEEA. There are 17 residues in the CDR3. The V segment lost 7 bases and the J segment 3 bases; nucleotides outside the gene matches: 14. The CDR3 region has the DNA TGTGCCAGCAACAAACCCACCGGGACAGGACGTGGAAACACCATATATTTT. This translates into CASNKPTGTGRGNTIYF.

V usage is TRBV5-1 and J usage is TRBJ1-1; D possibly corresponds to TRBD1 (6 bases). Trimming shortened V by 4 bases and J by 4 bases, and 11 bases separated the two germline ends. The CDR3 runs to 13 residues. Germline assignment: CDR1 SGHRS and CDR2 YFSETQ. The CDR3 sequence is CASSGLQGTEAFF. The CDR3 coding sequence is TGCGCCAGCAGCGGCCTACAGGGCACTGAAGCTTTCTTT.

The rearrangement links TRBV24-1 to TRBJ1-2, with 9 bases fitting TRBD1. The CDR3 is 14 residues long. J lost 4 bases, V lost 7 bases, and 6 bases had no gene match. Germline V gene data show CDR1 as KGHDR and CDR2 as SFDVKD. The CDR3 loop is CATSDRGIFYGYTF. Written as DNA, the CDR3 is TGTGCCACCAGCGACAGGGGGATTTTCTATGGCTACACCTTC.

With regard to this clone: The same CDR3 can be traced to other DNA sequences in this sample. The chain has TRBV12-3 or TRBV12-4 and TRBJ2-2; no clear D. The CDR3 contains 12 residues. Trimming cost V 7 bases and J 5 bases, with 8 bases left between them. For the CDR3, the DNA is TGTGCCAGCACCCTCCAGACCGGGGAGCTGTTTTTT. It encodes CASTLQTGELFF.

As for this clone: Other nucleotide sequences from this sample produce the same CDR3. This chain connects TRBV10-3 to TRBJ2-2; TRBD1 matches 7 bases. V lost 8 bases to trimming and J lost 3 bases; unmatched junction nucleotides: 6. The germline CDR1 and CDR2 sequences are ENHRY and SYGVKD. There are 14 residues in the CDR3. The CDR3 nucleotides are TGTGCCATCGGCAGACAGGGCGACACCGGGGAGCTGTTTTTT. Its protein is CAIGRQGDTGELFF.

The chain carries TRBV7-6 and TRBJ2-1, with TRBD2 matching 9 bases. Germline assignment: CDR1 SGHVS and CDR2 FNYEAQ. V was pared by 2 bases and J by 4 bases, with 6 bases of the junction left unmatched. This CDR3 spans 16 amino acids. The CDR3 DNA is TGTGCCAGCAGCTTACGTGGGACTAGCCGTTACAATGAGCAGTTCTTC. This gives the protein CASSLRGTSRYNEQFF.

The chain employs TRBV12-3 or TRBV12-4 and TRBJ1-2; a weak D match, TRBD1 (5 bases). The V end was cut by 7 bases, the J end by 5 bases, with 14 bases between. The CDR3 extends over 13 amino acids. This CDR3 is CASTLGGGYGYTF. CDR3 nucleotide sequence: TGTGCCAGCACCTTGGGGGGAGGATATGGCTACACCTTC.

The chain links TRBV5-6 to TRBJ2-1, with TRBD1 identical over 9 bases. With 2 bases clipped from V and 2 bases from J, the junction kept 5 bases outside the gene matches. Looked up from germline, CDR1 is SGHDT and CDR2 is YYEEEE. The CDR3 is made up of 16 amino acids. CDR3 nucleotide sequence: TGTGCCAGCAGCTTATCGGGACAGGGAACCTACAATGAGCAGTTCTTC. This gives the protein CASSLSGQGTYNEQFF.

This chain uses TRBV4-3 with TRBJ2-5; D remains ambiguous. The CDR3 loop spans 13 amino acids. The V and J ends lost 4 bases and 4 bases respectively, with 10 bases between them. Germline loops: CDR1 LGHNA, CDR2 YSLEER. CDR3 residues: CASSLFLGETQYF. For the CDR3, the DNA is TGCGCCAGCAGCCTTTTCCTCGGAGAGACCCAGTACTTC.

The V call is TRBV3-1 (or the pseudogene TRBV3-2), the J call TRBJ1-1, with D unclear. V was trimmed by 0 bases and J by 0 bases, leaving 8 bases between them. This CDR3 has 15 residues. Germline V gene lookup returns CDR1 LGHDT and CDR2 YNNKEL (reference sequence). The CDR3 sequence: CASSQDLLVNTEAFF. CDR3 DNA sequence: TGTGCCAGCAGCCAAGATCTGTTAGTGAACACTGAAGCTTTCTTT.

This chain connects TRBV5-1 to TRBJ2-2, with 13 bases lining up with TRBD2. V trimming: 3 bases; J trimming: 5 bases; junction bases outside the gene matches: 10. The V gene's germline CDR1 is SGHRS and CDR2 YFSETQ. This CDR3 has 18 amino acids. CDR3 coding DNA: TGCGCCAGCAGCTCGCTAACTAGCGGGGGGGCCGGTACCGGGGAGCTGTTTTTT. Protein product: CASSSLTSGGAGTGELFF. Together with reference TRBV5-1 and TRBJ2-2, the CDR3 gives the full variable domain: KAGVTQTPRYLIKTRGQQVTLSCSPISGHRSVSWYQQTPGQGLQFLFEYFSETQRNKGNFPGRFSGRQFSNSRSEMNVSTLELGDSALYLCASSSLTSGGAGTGELFFGEGSRLTVL.

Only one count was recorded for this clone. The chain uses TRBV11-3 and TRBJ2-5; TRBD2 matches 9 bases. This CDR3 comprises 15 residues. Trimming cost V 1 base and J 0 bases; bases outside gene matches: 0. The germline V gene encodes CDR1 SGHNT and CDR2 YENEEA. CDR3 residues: CASSLGLADQETQYF. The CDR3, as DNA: TGTGCCAGCAGCTTAGGACTAGCGGACCAAGAGACCCAGTACTTC. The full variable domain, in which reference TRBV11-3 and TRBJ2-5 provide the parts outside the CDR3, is EAGVVQSPRYKIIEKKQPVAFWCNPISGHNTLYWYLQNLGQGPELLIRYENEEAVDDSQLPKDRFSAERLKGVDSTLKIQPAELGDSAVYLCASSLGLADQETQYFGPGTRLLVL.

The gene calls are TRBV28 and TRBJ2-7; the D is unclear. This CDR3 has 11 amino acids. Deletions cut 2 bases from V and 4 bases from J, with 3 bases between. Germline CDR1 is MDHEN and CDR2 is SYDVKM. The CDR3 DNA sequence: TGTGCCAGCAGTTTAGCGTACGAGCAGTACTTC. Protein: CASSLAYEQYF.

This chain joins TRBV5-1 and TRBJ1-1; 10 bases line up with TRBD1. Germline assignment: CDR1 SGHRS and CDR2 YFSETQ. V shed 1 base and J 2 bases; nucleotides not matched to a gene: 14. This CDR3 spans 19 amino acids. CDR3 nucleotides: TGCGCCAGCAGCTTGCAACCCCGGTGGGGACAGGGGCTCAACACTGAAGCTTTCTTT. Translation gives CASSLQPRWGQGLNTEAFF.

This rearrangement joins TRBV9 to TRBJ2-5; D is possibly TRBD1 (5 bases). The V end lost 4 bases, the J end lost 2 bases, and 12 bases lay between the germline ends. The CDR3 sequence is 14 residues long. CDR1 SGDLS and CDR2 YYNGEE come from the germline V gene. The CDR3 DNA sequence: TGTGCCAGCAGCCAGGGTACAGTACAAGAGACCCAGTACTTC. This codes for CASSQGTVQETQYF. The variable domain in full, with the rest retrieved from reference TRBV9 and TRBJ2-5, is DSGVTQTPKHLITATGQRVTLRCSPRSGDLSVYWYQQSLDQGLQFLIQYYNGEERAKGNILERFSAQQFPDLHSELNLSSLELGDSALYFCASSQGTVQETQYFGPGTRLLVL.

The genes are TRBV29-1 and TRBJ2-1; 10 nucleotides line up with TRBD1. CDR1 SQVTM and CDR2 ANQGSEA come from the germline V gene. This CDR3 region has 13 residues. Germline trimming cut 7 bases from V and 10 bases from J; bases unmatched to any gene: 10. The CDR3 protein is CSGDRGRSGEQFF. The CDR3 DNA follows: TGCAGCGGCGACAGGGGGCGTTCAGGAGAGCAGTTCTTC.

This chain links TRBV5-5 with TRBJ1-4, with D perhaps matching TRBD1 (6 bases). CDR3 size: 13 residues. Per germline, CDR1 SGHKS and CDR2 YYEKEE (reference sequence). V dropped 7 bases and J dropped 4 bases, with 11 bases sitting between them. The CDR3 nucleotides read TGTGCCAGCGGGGGCTTCAATAATGAAAAACTGTTTTTT. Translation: CASGGFNNEKLFF.

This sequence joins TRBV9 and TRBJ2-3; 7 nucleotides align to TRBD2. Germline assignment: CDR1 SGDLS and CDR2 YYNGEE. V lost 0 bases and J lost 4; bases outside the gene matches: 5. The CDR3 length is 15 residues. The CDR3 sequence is CASSVGLAGADTQYF. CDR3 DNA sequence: TGTGCCAGCAGCGTAGGACTAGCCGGGGCAGATACGCAGTATTTT.

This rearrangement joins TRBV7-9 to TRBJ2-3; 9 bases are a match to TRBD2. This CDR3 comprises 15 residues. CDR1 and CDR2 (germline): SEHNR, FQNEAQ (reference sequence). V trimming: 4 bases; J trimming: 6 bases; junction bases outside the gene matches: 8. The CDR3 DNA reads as TGTGCCAGCAGCTCCAGCGGGGGGTCACGGGATACGCAGTATTTT. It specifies CASSSSGGSRDTQYF.